These T cell receptor beta chains were read from a single sample in a study of early stage breast cancer tumors. Assay used: immunoSEQ multiplex PCR; TCRdb lists only in-frame clones, some missing. The sample gives around 71,000 clones, 65% to 85% of which show up once; under 3.5% is in the top ten. The sample consisted of blood. The source is a person between 55 and 70 years old with breast cancer. CDR3s include the opening cysteine and the closing phenylalanine or tryptophan. A D gene is named only where the DNA matches it firmly. Clone size, where shown, is once, few, many, or a class for clones that have expanded.

d_gene: -
v_gene: TRBV28
j_gene: TRBJ1-1
abundance: -
CDR3nt: TGTGCCAGCAGTTTTCTTGGGGGTTCTGAAGCTTTCTTT
CDR3aa: CASSFLGGSEAFF

d_gene: TRBD1
v_gene: TRBV5-4
j_gene: TRBJ2-7
abundance: -
CDR3nt: TGTGCCAGCAGCTTCCGGGACAGGGTTTACGAGCAGTACTTC
CDR3aa: CASSFRDRVYEQYF

d_gene: -
v_gene: TRBV27
j_gene: TRBJ1-1
abundance: -
CDR3nt: TGTGCCAGCAAGTTTCGTGGGGGAGGCACTGAAGCTTTCTTT
CDR3aa: CASKFRGGGTEAFF

d_gene: TRBD2
v_gene: TRBV6-1
j_gene: TRBJ2-7
abundance: -
CDR3nt: TGTGCCAGCAGTGATCTTAACGGGGGGTACGAGCAGTACTTC
CDR3aa: CASSDLNGGYEQYF

d_gene: TRBD2
v_gene: TRBV5-4
j_gene: TRBJ2-5
abundance: -
CDR3nt: TGTGCCAGCAGCTCGGGACTAGCGGGAGTAGGGCAAGAGACCCAGTACTTC
CDR3aa: CASSSGLAGVGQETQYF

d_gene: -
v_gene: TRBV5-1
j_gene: TRBJ1-2
abundance: -
CDR3nt: TGCGCCAGCAGCTTGGAGCGGACAGCCTATGGCTACACCTTC
CDR3aa: CASSLERTAYGYTF

d_gene: -
v_gene: TRBV10-3
j_gene: TRBJ2-1
abundance: few
CDR3nt: TGTGCCATCAGTGCTCGCACTAGGTTCGGAGTGCATGAGCAGTTCTTC
CDR3aa: CAISARTRFGVHEQFF

d_gene: TRBD2
v_gene: TRBV7-2
j_gene: TRBJ2-4
abundance: -
CDR3nt: TGTGCCAGCAGCCCCGGGGGGGCCCTAAACATTCAGTACTTC
CDR3aa: CASSPGGALNIQYF

d_gene: -
v_gene: TRBV2
j_gene: TRBJ2-2
abundance: -
CDR3nt: TGTGCCAGCAGTGAAAGGCAGGGATTTAGTCCCGGGGAGCTGTTTTTT
CDR3aa: CASSERQGFSPGELFF

d_gene: TRBD2
v_gene: TRBV4-3
j_gene: TRBJ2-7
abundance: -
CDR3nt: TGCGCCAGCAGCCAAGAGAGACTAGCGGGAGGGTCGAGCTACGAGCAGTACTTC
CDR3aa: CASSQERLAGGSSYEQYF

d_gene: TRBD2
v_gene: TRBV28
j_gene: TRBJ2-7
abundance: once
CDR3nt: TGTGCCAGCAGTTTATCAGCGGGAGGGACCTACGAGCAGTACTTC
CDR3aa: CASSLSAGGTYEQYF

d_gene: -
v_gene: TRBV9
j_gene: TRBJ1-5
abundance: few
CDR3nt: TGTGCCAGCAGCGTATCGGCGGAGCGTGAGGAGCCCCAGCATTTT
CDR3aa: CASSVSAEREEPQHF

d_gene: -
v_gene: TRBV5-8
j_gene: TRBJ1-1
abundance: -
CDR3nt: TGTGCCAGCAGCTTTTATCACAGGAACACTGAAGCTTTCTTT
CDR3aa: CASSFYHRNTEAFF

d_gene: -
v_gene: TRBV11-2
j_gene: TRBJ2-3
abundance: -
CDR3nt: TGTGCCAGCAGCTTTTGGAAGGGTGGGGATACGCAGTATTTT
CDR3aa: CASSFWKGGDTQYF

d_gene: -
v_gene: TRBV29-1
j_gene: TRBJ2-6
abundance: once
CDR3nt: TGCAGCGTTGAAGATTCCCAGTTTTACTCTGGGGCCAACGTCCTGACTTTC
CDR3aa: CSVEDSQFYSGANVLTF

d_gene: TRBD1
v_gene: TRBV15
j_gene: TRBJ1-1
abundance: few
CDR3nt: TGTGCCACCAACGGGGGACAGCTGAACACTGAAGCTTTCTTT
CDR3aa: CATNGGQLNTEAFF

d_gene: TRBD1
v_gene: TRBV7-9
j_gene: TRBJ2-3
abundance: -
CDR3nt: TGTGCCAGCAGCTTAGGGGACAGGGAATGGACAGATACGCAGTATTTT
CDR3aa: CASSLGDREWTDTQYF

d_gene: -
v_gene: TRBV19
j_gene: TRBJ2-1
abundance: -
CDR3nt: TGTGCCAGTAAATCTGACCGGAGCTCCTACAATGAGCAGTTCTTC
CDR3aa: CASKSDRSSYNEQFF

d_gene: -
v_gene: TRBV7-8
j_gene: TRBJ1-4
abundance: -
CDR3nt: TGTGCCAGCAGCTTAAGAGACAGGCCCTCGGGGAAACTGTTTTTT
CDR3aa: CASSLRDRPSGKLFF

d_gene: -
v_gene: TRBV7-9
j_gene: TRBJ2-7
abundance: -
CDR3nt: TGTGCCAGCAGCTTAGGGTCCTGGGCGAGCGAGCAGTACTTC
CDR3aa: CASSLGSWASEQYF

d_gene: -
v_gene: TRBV19
j_gene: TRBJ2-7
abundance: -
CDR3nt: TGTGCCAGTAGTCCTAACTTCCCACTACCGGGACTGGTATGGCCGCAGTACTTC
CDR3aa: CASSPNFPLPGLVWPQYF

d_gene: -
v_gene: TRBV7-9
j_gene: TRBJ2-2
abundance: -
CDR3nt: TGTGCCAGCAGCCAGGGCTTGGGGACCGGGGAGCTGTTTTTT
CDR3aa: CASSQGLGTGELFF

d_gene: -
v_gene: TRBV7-2
j_gene: TRBJ2-1
abundance: -
CDR3nt: TGTGCCAGCAGCTTACGGCCCGGTGTGGCGCGGGACGCTGAGCAGTTCTTC
CDR3aa: CASSLRPGVARDAEQFF

d_gene: TRBD1
v_gene: TRBV27
j_gene: TRBJ1-5
abundance: -
CDR3nt: TGTGCCACCAAAACGGACAGGGGGGTTTATAGCAATCAGCCCCAGCATTTT
CDR3aa: CATKTDRGVYSNQPQHF

d_gene: TRBD1
v_gene: TRBV9
j_gene: TRBJ2-7
abundance: -
CDR3nt: TGTGCCAGCAGCTTAACCGGGACAGGGAGTTACGAGCAGTACTTC
CDR3aa: CASSLTGTGSYEQYF

d_gene: TRBD2
v_gene: TRBV7-6
j_gene: TRBJ2-7
abundance: -
CDR3nt: TGTGCCAGCAGCGCAAAGGGACTAGCTTACGAGCAGTACTTC
CDR3aa: CASSAKGLAYEQYF

d_gene: -
v_gene: TRBV15
j_gene: TRBJ1-5
abundance: -
CDR3nt: TGTGCCACCAGCAGAGAAAGAAGGGCCGATCAGCCCCAGCATTTT
CDR3aa: CATSRERRADQPQHF

d_gene: TRBD1
v_gene: TRBV5-1
j_gene: TRBJ2-7
abundance: few
CDR3nt: TGCGCCAGCAGGACAGGGGAGGAGCAGTACTTC
CDR3aa: CASRTGEEQYF

d_gene: TRBD1
v_gene: TRBV11-2
j_gene: TRBJ2-1
abundance: once
CDR3nt: TGTGCCAGCAGCTTAAACAGGGGATCCTACAATGAGCAGTTCTTC
CDR3aa: CASSLNRGSYNEQFF

d_gene: -
v_gene: TRBV6-6
j_gene: TRBJ1-2
abundance: -
CDR3nt: TGTGCCAGCAGTAAGCACGAAGTTGGCTACACCTTC
CDR3aa: CASSKHEVGYTF

d_gene: TRBD1
v_gene: TRBV27
j_gene: TRBJ1-1
abundance: -
CDR3nt: TGTGCCAGCAGACTAGACAGGGGGGACACTGAAGCTTTCTTT
CDR3aa: CASRLDRGDTEAFF

d_gene: -
v_gene: TRBV11-2
j_gene: TRBJ1-5
abundance: -
CDR3nt: TGTGCCAGCAGCTTGTCCAGTAATCAGCCCCAGCATTTT
CDR3aa: CASSLSSNQPQHF

d_gene: -
v_gene: TRBV5-4
j_gene: TRBJ2-3
abundance: -
CDR3nt: TGTGCCAGCAGCTCGGGGAAGGACAGAAGCACAGATACGCAGTATTTT
CDR3aa: CASSSGKDRSTDTQYF

d_gene: -
v_gene: TRBV5-4
j_gene: TRBJ1-2
abundance: -
CDR3nt: TGTGCCAGCAGCCAAGGGGCTGCTTGGTATGGCTACACCTTC
CDR3aa: CASSQGAAWYGYTF

d_gene: -
v_gene: TRBV5-4
j_gene: TRBJ1-1
abundance: -
CDR3nt: TGTGCCAGCAGCTTGGCTCGGAGGGACACTGAAGCTTTCTTT
CDR3aa: CASSLARRDTEAFF

d_gene: -
v_gene: TRBV5-1
j_gene: TRBJ2-3
abundance: once
CDR3nt: TGCGCCAGCAGCTTGGTAACTAGCACAGATACGCAGTATTTT
CDR3aa: CASSLVTSTDTQYF

d_gene: TRBD1
v_gene: TRBV6-5
j_gene: TRBJ1-2
abundance: -
CDR3nt: TGTGCCAGCAGACTCGGACAGGGGAACTATGGCTACACCTTC
CDR3aa: CASRLGQGNYGYTF

d_gene: TRBD2
v_gene: TRBV7-2
j_gene: TRBJ2-2
abundance: -
CDR3nt: TGTGCCAGCAGCTTGGGCGGGAGAAGTCCCGGGGAGCTGTTTTTT
CDR3aa: CASSLGGRSPGELFF

d_gene: -
v_gene: TRBV18
j_gene: TRBJ1-1
abundance: -
CDR3nt: TGTGCCAGCTCACCAAAGAACACTGAAGCTTTCTTT
CDR3aa: CASSPKNTEAFF

d_gene: -
v_gene: TRBV7-9
j_gene: TRBJ1-1
abundance: -
CDR3nt: TGTGCCAGCAGCCGAGGAGGCGTCAGGAACACTGAAGCTTTCTTT
CDR3aa: CASSRGGVRNTEAFF

d_gene: -
v_gene: TRBV14
j_gene: TRBJ2-1
abundance: -
CDR3nt: TGTGCCAGCAGTTGGGACCTCCGGGGTGAGCAGTTCTTC
CDR3aa: CASSWDLRGEQFF

d_gene: -
v_gene: TRBV9
j_gene: TRBJ1-2
abundance: -
CDR3nt: TGTGCCAGCAGCGTAGGCCAGGGGAACTATGGCTACACCTTC
CDR3aa: CASSVGQGNYGYTF

d_gene: -
v_gene: TRBV28
j_gene: TRBJ1-5
abundance: -
CDR3nt: TGTGCCAGCAGTTCCCCCCCAGGGTTGAATCAGCCCCAGCATTTT
CDR3aa: CASSSPPGLNQPQHF

d_gene: TRBD1
v_gene: TRBV28
j_gene: TRBJ1-1
abundance: -
CDR3nt: TGTGCCAGCAGTTTGGGACAGCGGGACACTGAAGCTTTCTTT
CDR3aa: CASSLGQRDTEAFF

d_gene: -
v_gene: TRBV21-1
j_gene: TRBJ2-6
abundance: -
CDR3nt: TGTGCCAGCAGCAAAATCGGTGGGGGGACTTACTCTGGGGCCAACGTCCTGACTTTC
CDR3aa: CASSKIGGGTYSGANVLTF

d_gene: -
v_gene: TRBV7-9
j_gene: TRBJ2-4
abundance: -
CDR3nt: TGTGCCAGCAGCGAATCAGCGGAAAACATTCAGTACTTC
CDR3aa: CASSESAENIQYF

d_gene: TRBD2
v_gene: TRBV7-3
j_gene: TRBJ2-3
abundance: -
CDR3nt: TGTGCCAGCAGCCCCGGAAGGAGCGGGAGTCCAGATACGCAGTATTTT
CDR3aa: CASSPGRSGSPDTQYF

d_gene: -
v_gene: TRBV19
j_gene: TRBJ2-7
abundance: few
CDR3nt: TGTGCCAGTAGTGGGCAGGGAGGCGACGAGCAGTACTTC
CDR3aa: CASSGQGGDEQYF

d_gene: -
v_gene: TRBV7-7
j_gene: TRBJ2-5
abundance: -
CDR3nt: TGTGCTAGCAGCTTAGCGCCTCAGGCCCAAGAGACCCAGTACTTC
CDR3aa: CASSLAPQAQETQYF

d_gene: TRBD1
v_gene: TRBV19
j_gene: TRBJ2-4
abundance: few
CDR3nt: TGTGCCAGTACCCAGGGGGCGAACGCGGGAAACATTCAGTACTTC
CDR3aa: CASTQGANAGNIQYF

d_gene: TRBD1
v_gene: TRBV28
j_gene: TRBJ1-2
abundance: -
CDR3nt: TGTGCCAGCCGGGACAGGGGCTTAGTCTATGGCTACACCTTC
CDR3aa: CASRDRGLVYGYTF